The 11 T cell receptor beta chains presented below share a single source sample, sequenced in a study of T-cell memory formation after mild COVID-19. A single record per CDR3 protein comes from TCRdb applying MiXCR to the 5' RACE reads. This sample carries approximately 340,000 distinct CDR3 sequences, 13% of them seen once, and the ten largest clones take over 20%. Sequencing used PBMCs or a T cell subset sorted from them (not recorded which). Receptor source: a man younger than 35 who had mild COVID-19 (a few samples of this study predate the infection). Cell type and time point are not known.

The J gene is TRBJ2-7, the V gene TRBV7-2; D is perhaps TRBD1 (5 bases). CDR3 length: 15 residues. CDR1 is SGHTA and CDR2 is FQGNSA in the germline V gene. V gave up 1 base and J gave up 3 bases, with 13 bases separating them. Here the CDR3 DNA reads TGTGCCAGCAGCTTAGGTGCAGGGAAGAGCTACGAGCAGTACTTC. This codes for CASSLGAGKSYEQYF.

This clonotype has more than one count but fewer than ten. V gene TRBV4-3 combines with J gene TRBJ2-2, with no clear D. Deletions cut 1 base from V and 0 bases from J, with 12 bases between. Germline V lookup: CDR1 LGHNA, CDR2 YSLEER. This CDR3 region has 17 residues. The CDR3 protein is CASSQASDATNTGELFF. The CDR3 DNA follows: TGCGCCAGCAGCCAAGCGAGTGACGCAACGAACACCGGGGAGCTGTTTTTT.

At least ten counts were recorded for this clonotype. The rearrangement links TRBV5-1 to TRBJ2-7; unclear D gene. The CDR3 covers 13 residues. V was pared by 1 base and J by 2 bases, with 7 bases between. In germline, CDR1 is SGHRS, CDR2 YFSETQ. CDR3 protein: CASSLRPPYEQYF. CDR3 in DNA: TGCGCCAGCAGCTTGCGTCCCCCCTACGAGCAGTACTTC.

This clonotype showed up just a few times. V is TRBV20-1 and J is TRBJ1-1; D is undetermined. In germline, CDR1 is DFQATT, CDR2 SNEGSKA (reference sequence). There are 12 residues in the CDR3. Trimming cost V 3 bases and J 1 base, with 6 bases left between them. CDR3 DNA sequence: TGCAGTGCTAGGGAAGGGAACACTGAAGCTTTCTTT. Residues: CSAREGNTEAFF.

This clonotype was recorded a few times. V usage is TRBV18 and J usage is TRBJ2-7; tentatively, D is TRBD1 (6 bases). Germline values: CDR1 KGHSH, CDR2 LQKENI. This CDR3 has 16 amino acids. V lost 3 bases, J lost 2 bases, and 17 bases lay in between. The CDR3 DNA follows: TGTGCCAGCTCACCCAGGGGCCAGGGGCCAACCTACGAGCAGTACTTC. Amino acids: CASSPRGQGPTYEQYF. Using reference TRBV18 and TRBJ2-7 for the parts outside the CDR3, the full variable domain is NAGVMQNPRHLVRRRGQEARLRCSPMKGHSHVYWYRQLPEEGLKFMVYLQKENIIDESGMPKERFSAEFPKEGPSILRIQQVVRGDSAAYFCASSPRGQGPTYEQYFGPGTRLTVT.

This clonotype turned up a few times. The V and J genes are TRBV4-3 and TRBJ2-1; 9 bases line up with TRBD1. This CDR3 contains 14 residues. With 2 bases clipped from V and 8 bases from J, the junction kept 4 bases outside the gene matches. Germline CDR1 LGHNA, CDR2 YSLEER. Written as DNA, the CDR3 is TGCGCCAGCAGCCAATACACAGGGGGCGATGAGCAGTTCTTC. Translation: CASSQYTGGDEQFF.

The V and J genes are TRBV6-5 and TRBJ2-6; D is perhaps TRBD2 (5 bases). CDR3 length: 17 residues. Trimming cost V 5 bases and J 1 base, with 15 bases left between them. Germline assignment: CDR1 MNHEY and CDR2 SVGAGI. Here the CDR3 reads CASSPYPRGSGANVLTF. The DNA for the CDR3 is TGTGCCAGCAGTCCCTACCCTCGAGGGTCTGGGGCCAACGTCCTGACTTTC.

This rearrangement joins TRBV9 to TRBJ2-6; D is ambiguous. This CDR3 is built from 16 residues. V dropped 1 base and J dropped 0 bases, with 8 bases sitting between them. The germline gives CDR1 SGDLS, CDR2 YYNGEE. CDR3: CASSVNGLSGANVLTF. CDR3 DNA: TGTGCCAGCAGCGTAAACGGTCTCTCTGGGGCCAACGTCCTGACTTTC.

This clonotype was detected ten times or more. The chain recombines TRBV10-3 with TRBJ2-1; D remains ambiguous. V lost 0 bases to trimming and J lost 10 bases, with 13 bases between them. The CDR3 covers 14 residues. Per the germline V gene, CDR1 is ENHRY and CDR2 is SYGVKD. The CDR3 reads CAISESLSAWEQFF. The CDR3 nucleotides are TGTGCCATCAGTGAGTCGCTGTCAGCCTGGGAGCAGTTCTTC.

This clonotype occurred a few times. V usage is TRBV27 and J usage is TRBJ2-3; weak D call: TRBD1 (5 bases). This CDR3 has 18 amino acids. V lost 4 bases and J 4 bases, leaving 24 bases between the germline ends. The V gene's germline CDR1 is MNHEY and CDR2 SMNVEV (reference sequence). CDR3 DNA sequence: TGTGCCAGCAGTTCGACTCCGAGACAGTTTAGTGTGGCAGATACGCAGTATTTT. Its protein is CASSSTPRQFSVADTQYF.

This clonotype has at least ten counts. This chain uses TRBV11-2 with TRBJ2-1; 9 bases are a match to TRBD1. Germline lookup yields CDR1 SGHAT and CDR2 FQNNGV. This CDR3 has 13 residues. CDR3 sequence (DNA): TGTGCGAGGGGGGACAGGGTTTACAATGAGCAGTTCTTC. Translated: CARGDRVYNEQFF.